The next 8 T cell receptor beta chains were all read from a single sample in a study of blood T cell repertoires in COVID-19. Only in-frame clones appear in the TCRdb table, and some are missing; sequencing was by immunoSEQ multiplex PCR. This repertoire shows roughly 240,000 clones, roughly 88% found once; its top ten account for about 2.1%. Sequencing input: PBMCs or T cells enriched from blood (not recorded which). The receptors stem from a woman between 45 and 65 years old who had recovered from COVID-19.

The genes are TRBV7-2 and TRBJ1-1; maybe TRBD1 (5 bases). This CDR3 has 16 residues. Germline CDR1 and CDR2: SGHTA and FQGNSA. Deletions cut 2 bases from V and 1 base from J, with 14 bases between. CDR3 sequence (DNA): TGTGCCAGCAGCTTATGGCAGGGAGGACCGAACACTGAAGCTTTCTTT. Translating gives CASSLWQGGPNTEAFF.

This chain links TRBV30 with TRBJ1-2; TRBD1 agrees at 7 bases. The CDR3 spans 15 residues. Trimming removed 1 base from V and 4 bases from J; junction bases left unmatched: 9. Looked up from germline, CDR1 is GTSNPN and CDR2 is SVGIG (reference sequence). The CDR3 DNA is TGTGCCTGGAGTGGAGGGACAGCCTCTCCCTATGGCTACACCTTC. It translates to CAWSGGTASPYGYTF.

CDR3 DNA sequence: TGTGCCAGCAGCCAAGTGACAACTTCTGAAGCTTTCTTT. Amino acid sequence: CASSQVTTSEAFF. J is TRBJ1-1 and V is TRBV3-1 (or the pseudogene TRBV3-2); D call uncertain. The V gene's germline CDR1 is LGHDT and CDR2 YNNKEL (reference sequence). The CDR3 spans 13 residues. V lost 1 base and J lost 6, with 9 bases in between.

CDR3: CASSRPGQGAGGEKLFF. CDR3 coding DNA: TGTGCCAGCAGCCGACCGGGTCAAGGGGCGGGGGGTGAAAAACTGTTTTTT. This chain links TRBV7-6 with TRBJ1-4, with D possibly matching TRBD1 (5 bases). This CDR3 has 17 residues. V shed 5 bases and J shed 7 bases, with 23 bases lying between them. Germline V CDR1 and CDR2: SGHVS, FNYEAQ.

This clone was observed once. This chain connects TRBV5-5 to TRBJ1-1; a weak D match, TRBD1 (6 bases). V lost 2 bases, J lost 7 bases, and 9 bases lay in between. CDR1 is SGHKS, CDR2 YYEKEE, per germline (reference sequence). The length of the CDR3 is 12 residues. CDR3 bases: TGTGCCAGCAGCTTACAGGGCCTTGAAGCTTTCTTT. Translated: CASSLQGLEAFF.

The V call is TRBV7-3, the J call TRBJ2-2; TRBD2 matches at 13 bases. V lost 6 bases, J lost 5 bases, and 3 bases stayed unmatched. In germline, CDR1 is SGHTA, CDR2 FQGTGA. CDR3 length: 15 residues. The CDR3 loop reads CASSSGLAGTGELFF. The DNA for the CDR3 is TGTGCCAGCAGTTCGGGACTAGCGGGGACCGGGGAGCTGTTTTTT.

The genes are TRBV9 and TRBJ2-7; 12 positions match TRBD2. Germline V CDR1 and CDR2: SGDLS, YYNGEE. The CDR3 runs 18 residues. J lost 0 bases, V lost 0 bases, and 7 bases had no gene match. CDR3 in amino acids: CASSVAATSGGNSYEQYF. The CDR3 nucleotides read TGTGCCAGCAGCGTAGCAGCGACTAGCGGGGGAAACTCCTACGAGCAGTACTTC.

This rearrangement joins TRBV7-8 to TRBJ1-1, with TRBD1 matching 8 bases. The ends lost 5 bases at V and 3 bases at J; junction bases unmatched: 2. The CDR3 contains 13 residues. From germline, CDR1 is SGHVS and CDR2 FQNEAQ. CDR3 amino acids: CASSPGGYTEAFF. Written as DNA, the CDR3 is TGTGCCAGCAGCCCAGGGGGCTACACTGAAGCTTTCTTT.